Following are 20 T cell receptor beta chains from one sample sequenced in a study of T cell responses to AZD1222 COVID-19 vaccine (dated by TCRdb to the early 2020s). The sample's time point label, in plain terms: baseline before first vaccination. Libraries were built with the immunoSEQ multiplex PCR assay. TCRdb's version of the immuneACCESS table is confined to in-frame rearrangements and falls short of the full clone set. An unresolved V gene accounts for under half of the shortfall where checked; the remainder is of unknown origin. The sample records 25,000 to 35,000 clones, roughly 90% of which are singletons. The ten largest account for around 1.4% of the sample. This material consisted of peripheral blood, taken on day 0 of AZD1222 vaccination. These receptors were obtained from an adult in good health.

The chain links TRBV21-1 to TRBJ1-1; no check of the table's D call, TRBD1, against the DNA was made. TRBV21-1 is a recognized pseudogene. The CDR3 has 13 residues. In DNA form, the CDR3 reads TGTGCCAGCAGCAAAGTCAGGGTGGAGGAAGCTTTCTTT. Amino acids: CASSKVRVEEAFF.

This chain joins TRBV2 and TRBJ1-5, with D maybe TRBD1 (5 bases). Germline CDR1 is SNHLY and CDR2 is FYNNEI. Trimming took 2 bases from V and 3 from J, leaving 14 bases between them. The CDR3 consists of 16 residues. In DNA, the CDR3 is TGTGCCAGCAGTGAAAGGCCCCCAGGGACCAATCAGCCCCAGCATTTT. Translating it yields CASSERPPGTNQPQHF.

The rearrangement uses TRBV2 and TRBJ2-1, with D possibly being TRBD1 (5 bases). V gave up 2 bases and J gave up 5 bases, with 13 bases separating them. Germline V gives CDR1 SNHLY, CDR2 FYNNEI. The CDR3 spans 15 residues. In DNA form, the CDR3 reads TGTGCCAGCAGTGAACGGAACAGGCGCCACAATGAGCAGTTCTTC. Amino acid sequence: CASSERNRRHNEQFF.

This chain joins TRBV4-1 and TRBJ1-1; D gene unclear. With 2 bases removed from V and 2 bases from J, the gap between germline ends came to 9 bases. Germline V CDR1 and CDR2: MGHRA, YSYEKL. This CDR3 region has 14 residues. CDR3 nucleotides: TGCGCCAGCAGCCAATGGTCGGATAACACTGAAGCTTTCTTT. Its protein product is CASSQWSDNTEAFF.

This chain uses TRBV28 with TRBJ1-6; D is ambiguous. CDR3 size: 16 residues. The V and J ends lost 6 bases and 8 bases respectively, with 20 bases between them. CDR1 MDHEN and CDR2 SYDVKM come from the germline V gene. CDR3 DNA sequence: TGTGCCAGCAGACCTGAGAGGGCAAAGGCCCATTCACCCCTCCACTTT. Protein product: CASRPERAKAHSPLHF.

This chain uses TRBV29-1 with TRBJ1-2; D unresolved. Germline V gives CDR1 SQVTM, CDR2 ANQGSEA. The CDR3 runs 16 residues. V was clipped by 0 bases and J by 0 bases, with 14 bases between them. CDR3 residues: CSVEDPGSTANYGYTF. The CDR3 DNA reads TGCAGCGTTGAAGATCCAGGCTCCACAGCTAACTATGGCTACACCTTC.

DNA of the CDR3: TGTGCCAGCTCACTCGGGACAGAAAACTATGGCTACACCTTC. Protein sequence: CASSLGTENYGYTF. This chain uses TRBV18 with TRBJ1-2; TRBD1 agrees at 7 bases. This CDR3 comprises 14 residues. Germline V gene data show CDR1 as KGHSH and CDR2 as LQKENI. Losses at the gene ends were 4 bases for V and 2 bases for J; bases not matched to a gene: 4. Full variable domain (outside the CDR3, taken from reference TRBV18 and TRBJ1-2): NAGVMQNPRHLVRRRGQEARLRCSPMKGHSHVYWYRQLPEEGLKFMVYLQKENIIDESGMPKERFSAEFPKEGPSILRIQQVVRGDSAAYFCASSLGTENYGYTFGSGTRLTVV.

This chain's CDR3 is CASSPPDITYEQYF. CDR3 nucleotides: TGCGCCAGCAGCCCACCCGACATTACCTACGAGCAGTACTTC. The rearrangement links TRBV5-1 to TRBJ2-7; D gene unclear. Per germline, CDR1 SGHRS and CDR2 YFSETQ. The CDR3 is 14 residues long. Trimming removed 4 bases from V and 2 bases from J, with 13 bases in between.

V and J are TRBV4-3 and TRBJ2-5; 8 positions agree with TRBD1. The CDR3 has 16 residues. J was trimmed by 4 bases and V by 0 bases; bases with no gene match: 7. Germline V gives CDR1 LGHNA, CDR2 YSLEER. CDR3 nucleotide sequence: TGCGCCAGCAGCCAAGATCTTCCAGGGGGCGGAGAGACCCAGTACTTC. Encoded protein: CASSQDLPGGGETQYF.

The V gene is TRBV7-8, the J gene TRBJ1-5; D perhaps matches TRBD1 (5 bases). The germline gives CDR1 SGHVS, CDR2 FQNEAQ. This CDR3 region has 14 residues. The V and J ends lost 10 bases and 0 bases respectively, with 13 bases between them. In DNA, the CDR3 is TGTGCCACCCAGGGTCCCTATAGCAATCAGCCCCAGCATTTT. This sequence encodes CATQGPYSNQPQHF.

The J gene is TRBJ2-7, the V gene TRBV27, with TRBD1 matching over 8 bases. The length of the CDR3 is 14 residues. Germline CDR1 MNHEY, CDR2 SMNVEV (reference sequence). Losses at the gene ends were 2 bases for V and 4 bases for J; bases not matched to a gene: 4. CDR3 in DNA: TGTGCCAGCAGTTTACAGGGACAGGTATACGAGCAGTACTTC. Amino acid sequence: CASSLQGQVYEQYF.

This rearrangement joins TRBV3-1 (or the pseudogene TRBV3-2) to TRBJ1-6, with 9 bases aligning to TRBD1. The CDR3 is 13 amino acids. With 4 bases clipped from V and 10 bases from J, the junction kept 2 bases outside the gene matches. The germline CDR1 and CDR2 sequences are LGHDT and YNNKEL (reference sequence). The CDR3 DNA reads TGTGCCAGCAGCCGGGGACAGGGATCACCCCTCCACTTT. It encodes CASSRGQGSPLHF.

The chain combines TRBV7-9 with TRBJ2-7; TRBD1 might be the D (5 bases). This CDR3 has 15 amino acids. V lost 2 bases and J lost 4, with 15 bases in between. Germline-derived CDR1 and CDR2 are SEHNR and FQNEAQ (reference sequence). This chain's CDR3 is CASSLYIGVDYEQYF. Here the CDR3 DNA reads TGTGCCAGCAGCTTATATATAGGGGTAGATTACGAGCAGTACTTC.

This clone was seen just once. The V call is TRBV2, the J call TRBJ2-7, with D tentatively TRBD1 or TRBD2 (5 bases each). V lost 5 bases and J lost 0, with 11 bases in between. The CDR3 has 14 residues. Germline values: CDR1 SNHLY, CDR2 FYNNEI. The CDR3 here is CASSKGRSSYEQYF. CDR3 nucleotides: TGTGCCAGCAGTAAGGGACGGAGCTCCTACGAGCAGTACTTC.

J is TRBJ2-7 and V is TRBV20-1; D uncertain. This CDR3 contains 12 residues. Germline lookup yields CDR1 DFQATT and CDR2 SNEGSKA (reference sequence). Trimming cost V 3 bases and J 0 bases, with 6 bases left between them. The CDR3 DNA reads TGCAGTGCTAGTGGCCGCTCCTACGAGCAGTACTTC. Translated, it gives CSASGRSYEQYF.

This chain joins TRBV10-3 and TRBJ1-1; 12 nucleotides agree with TRBD1. V shed 3 bases and J 4 bases; nucleotides not matched to a gene: 6. The CDR3 extends over 16 amino acids. From germline, CDR1 is ENHRY and CDR2 SYGVKD. This chain's CDR3 is CAISDGTGGFGTEAFF. For the CDR3, the DNA is TGTGCCATCAGTGATGGGACAGGGGGCTTTGGCACTGAAGCTTTCTTT.

The genes are TRBV6-2 or TRBV6-3 and TRBJ1-5; D remains ambiguous. In germline, CDR1 is MNHEY, CDR2 SVGEGT. The CDR3 contains 13 residues. The V and J ends lost 2 bases and 8 bases respectively, with 10 bases between them. CDR3: CASSYPGLEPQHF. CDR3 sequence (DNA): TGTGCCAGCAGTTACCCGGGTTTGGAGCCCCAGCATTTT.

The V gene is TRBV10-3, the J gene TRBJ2-7, with 7 bases that match TRBD1. The CDR3 runs to 13 residues. Trimming at V came to 3 bases and at J to 4 bases, leaving 3 bases not matched to a gene. Germline values: CDR1 ENHRY, CDR2 SYGVKD. CDR3 sequence: CAISENRGYEQYF. In DNA, the CDR3 is TGTGCCATCAGTGAAAACAGGGGTTACGAGCAGTACTTC.

This rearrangement joins TRBV11-2 to TRBJ2-7; D may be TRBD1 (5 bases). Trimming took 1 base from V and 0 from J, leaving 10 bases between them. The CDR3 spans 15 residues. Germline-derived CDR1 and CDR2 are SGHAT and FQNNGV. The CDR3 loop reads CASSLGFRGSYEQYF. CDR3 bases: TGTGCCAGCAGCTTAGGCTTTAGGGGCTCCTACGAGCAGTACTTC.

The J gene is TRBJ1-5, the V gene TRBV6-5; a weak D match, TRBD1 (5 bases). The ends were cut back, 6 bases at V and 6 bases at J, with 12 bases in the middle. The CDR3 spans 13 residues. In germline, CDR1 is MNHEY, CDR2 SVGAGI. CDR3 DNA: TGTGCCAGCAGAACAGGTGCGGGTCAGCCCCAGCATTTT. This translates into CASRTGAGQPQHF.